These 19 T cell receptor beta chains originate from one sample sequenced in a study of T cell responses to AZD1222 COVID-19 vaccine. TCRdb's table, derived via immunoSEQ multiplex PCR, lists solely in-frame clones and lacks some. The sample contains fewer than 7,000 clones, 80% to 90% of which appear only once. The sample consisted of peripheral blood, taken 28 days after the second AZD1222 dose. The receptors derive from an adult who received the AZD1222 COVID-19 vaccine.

CDR3 sequence (DNA): TGTGCCAGCAGCCAACGGACCAGCACAGATACGCAGTATTTT. Amino acids: CASSQRTSTDTQYF. The rearrangement links TRBV7-3 to TRBJ2-3, with no clear D. The ends were cut back, 5 bases at V and 0 bases at J, with 9 bases in the middle. Germline V gene data show CDR1 as SGHTA and CDR2 as FQGTGA. The CDR3 covers 14 residues.

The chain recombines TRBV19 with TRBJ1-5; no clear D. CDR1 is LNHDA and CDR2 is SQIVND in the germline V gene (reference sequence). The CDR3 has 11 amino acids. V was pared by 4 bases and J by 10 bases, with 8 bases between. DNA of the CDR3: TGTGCCAGTAGTAAAGACCGCCCCCAGCATTTT. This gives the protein CASSKDRPQHF.

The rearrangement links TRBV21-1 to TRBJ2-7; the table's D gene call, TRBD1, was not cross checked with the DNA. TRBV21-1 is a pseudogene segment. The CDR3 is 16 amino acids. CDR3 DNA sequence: TGTGCCAGCAGCAAATGTGGACAGGGGTCTTCCTACGAGCAGTACGTC. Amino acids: CASSKCGQGSSYEQYV.

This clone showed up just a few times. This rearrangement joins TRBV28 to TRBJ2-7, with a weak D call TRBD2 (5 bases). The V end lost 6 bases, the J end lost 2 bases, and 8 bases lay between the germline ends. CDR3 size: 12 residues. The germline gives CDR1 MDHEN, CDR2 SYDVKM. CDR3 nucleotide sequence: TGTGCCAGCAGGTTCGGGACCTACGAGCAGTACTTC. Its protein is CASRFGTYEQYF.

The chain's CDR3 is CATSREGPLSSYNSPLHF. CDR3 sequence (DNA): TGTGCCACCAGCAGAGAGGGGCCCTTGAGCTCCTATAATTCACCCCTCCACTTT. The rearrangement uses TRBV15 and TRBJ1-6; D perhaps matches TRBD1 (5 bases). V dropped 0 bases and J dropped 0 bases, with 12 bases sitting between them. The CDR3 loop spans 18 amino acids. Per germline, CDR1 LNHNV and CDR2 YYDKDF (reference sequence). Together with reference TRBV15 and TRBJ1-6, the CDR3 gives the full variable domain: DAMVIQNPRYQVTQFGKPVTLSCSQTLNHNVMYWYQQKSSQAPKLLFHYYDKDFNNEADTPDNFQSRRPNTSFCFLDIRSPGLGDTAMYLCATSREGPLSSYNSPLHFGNGTRLTVT.

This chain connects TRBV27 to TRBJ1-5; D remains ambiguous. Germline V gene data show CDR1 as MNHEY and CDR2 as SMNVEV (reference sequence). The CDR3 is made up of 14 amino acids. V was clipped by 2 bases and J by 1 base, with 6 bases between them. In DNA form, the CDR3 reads TGTGCCAGCAGTTTACAGGAAAGCAATCAGCCCCAGCATTTT. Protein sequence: CASSLQESNQPQHF.

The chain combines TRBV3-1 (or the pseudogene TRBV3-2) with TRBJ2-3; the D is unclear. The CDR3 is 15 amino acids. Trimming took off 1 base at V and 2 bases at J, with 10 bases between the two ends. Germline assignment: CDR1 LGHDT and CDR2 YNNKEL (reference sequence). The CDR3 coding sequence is TGTGCCAGCAGCCAAGCGAAGGGCCACACAGATACGCAGTATTTT. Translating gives CASSQAKGHTDTQYF.

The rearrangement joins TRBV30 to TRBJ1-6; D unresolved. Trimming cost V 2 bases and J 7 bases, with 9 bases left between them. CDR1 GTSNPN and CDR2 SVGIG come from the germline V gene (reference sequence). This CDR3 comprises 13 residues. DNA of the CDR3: TGTGCCTGGAGTCTTAAGAGGAATTCACCCCTCCACTTT. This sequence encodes CAWSLKRNSPLHF.

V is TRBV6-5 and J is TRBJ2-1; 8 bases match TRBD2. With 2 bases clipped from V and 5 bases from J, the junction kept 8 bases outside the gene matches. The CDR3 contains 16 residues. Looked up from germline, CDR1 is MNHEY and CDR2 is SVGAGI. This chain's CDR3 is CASSYNGRAIHNEQFF. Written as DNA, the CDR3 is TGTGCCAGCAGTTACAACGGGAGGGCCATCCACAATGAGCAGTTCTTC.

CDR3 region: CASSDEGGRYGYTF. The CDR3 region has the DNA TGTGCCAGCAGTGATGAAGGGGGGAGGTATGGCTACACCTTC. This chain links TRBV6-4 with TRBJ1-2; tentatively, D is TRBD1 (6 bases). CDR1 MRHNA and CDR2 SNTAGT come from the germline V gene. CDR3 length: 14 amino acids. V dropped 3 bases and J dropped 5 bases, with 13 bases sitting between them.

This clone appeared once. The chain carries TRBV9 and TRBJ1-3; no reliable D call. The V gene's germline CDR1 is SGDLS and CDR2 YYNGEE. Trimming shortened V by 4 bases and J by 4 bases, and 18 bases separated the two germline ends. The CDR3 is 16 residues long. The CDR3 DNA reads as TGTGCCAGCAGCCCCTCCCGAGGGTTCAGGGGAAACACCATATATTTT. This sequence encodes CASSPSRGFRGNTIYF.

DNA of the CDR3: TGTGCCAGTAGTGCCTGGACAGGAAACACCATATATTTT. This translates into CASSAWTGNTIYF. The chain has TRBV19 and TRBJ1-3; a weak D match, TRBD1 (5 bases). CDR1 is LNHDA, CDR2 SQIVND, per germline (reference sequence). V lost 5 bases and J 4 bases, leaving 9 bases between the germline ends. CDR3 length: 13 amino acids.

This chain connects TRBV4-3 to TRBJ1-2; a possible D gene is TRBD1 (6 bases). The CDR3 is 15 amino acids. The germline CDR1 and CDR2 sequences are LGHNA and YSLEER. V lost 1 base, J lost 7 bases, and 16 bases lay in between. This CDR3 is CASSQARGGQGGYTF. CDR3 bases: TGCGCCAGCAGCCAAGCCCGGGGGGGGCAGGGTGGCTACACCTTC.

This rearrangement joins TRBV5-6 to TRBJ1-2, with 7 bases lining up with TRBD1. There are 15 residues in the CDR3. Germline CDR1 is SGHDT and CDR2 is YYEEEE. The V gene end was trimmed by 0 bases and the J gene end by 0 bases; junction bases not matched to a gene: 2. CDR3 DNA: TGTGCCAGCAGCTTGGCGGGACAGCCTAACTATGGCTACACCTTC. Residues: CASSLAGQPNYGYTF. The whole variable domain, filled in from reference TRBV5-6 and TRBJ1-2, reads DAGVTQSPTHLIKTRGQQVTLRCSPKSGHDTVSWYQQALGQGPQFIFQYYEEEERQRGNFPDRFSGHQFPNYSSELNVNALLLGDSALYLCASSLAGQPNYGYTFGSGTRLTVV.

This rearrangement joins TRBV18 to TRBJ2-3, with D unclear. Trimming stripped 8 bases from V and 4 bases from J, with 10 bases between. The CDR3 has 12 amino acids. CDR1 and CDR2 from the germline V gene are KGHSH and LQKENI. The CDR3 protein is CASGAGPDTQYF. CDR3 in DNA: TGTGCCAGCGGAGCAGGACCAGATACGCAGTATTTT.

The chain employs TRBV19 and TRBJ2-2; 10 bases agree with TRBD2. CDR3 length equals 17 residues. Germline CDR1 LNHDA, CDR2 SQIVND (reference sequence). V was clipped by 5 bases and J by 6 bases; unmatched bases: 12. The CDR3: CASSSLAGVFGPGELFF. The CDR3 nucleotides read TGTGCCAGTAGTTCGCTAGCGGGAGTATTCGGCCCCGGGGAGCTGTTTTTT.

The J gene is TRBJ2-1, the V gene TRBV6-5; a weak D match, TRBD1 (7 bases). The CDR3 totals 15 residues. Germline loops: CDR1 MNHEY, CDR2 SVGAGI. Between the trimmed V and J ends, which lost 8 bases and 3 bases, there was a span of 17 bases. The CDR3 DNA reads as TGTGCCAGCTCCGGGCAGGGGGGAGTCTACAATGAGCAGTTCTTC. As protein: CASSGQGGVYNEQFF.

The CDR3 reads CASSPQGWSSTDTQYF. In nucleotides, the CDR3 is TGTGCCAGCAGTCCTCAGGGGTGGAGTAGCACAGATACGCAGTATTTT. The chain is built from TRBV27 and TRBJ2-3; a possible D gene is TRBD1 (6 bases). Germline assignment: CDR1 MNHEY and CDR2 SMNVEV (reference sequence). The CDR3 contains 16 residues. The V end lost 5 bases, the J end lost 0 bases, and 15 bases lay between the germline ends.

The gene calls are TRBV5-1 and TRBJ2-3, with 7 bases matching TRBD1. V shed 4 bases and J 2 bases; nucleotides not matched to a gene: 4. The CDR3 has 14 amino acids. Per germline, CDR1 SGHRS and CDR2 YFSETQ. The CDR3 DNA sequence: TGCGCCAGCAGCCTCGACAGGGCCACAGATACGCAGTATTTT. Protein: CASSLDRATDTQYF.